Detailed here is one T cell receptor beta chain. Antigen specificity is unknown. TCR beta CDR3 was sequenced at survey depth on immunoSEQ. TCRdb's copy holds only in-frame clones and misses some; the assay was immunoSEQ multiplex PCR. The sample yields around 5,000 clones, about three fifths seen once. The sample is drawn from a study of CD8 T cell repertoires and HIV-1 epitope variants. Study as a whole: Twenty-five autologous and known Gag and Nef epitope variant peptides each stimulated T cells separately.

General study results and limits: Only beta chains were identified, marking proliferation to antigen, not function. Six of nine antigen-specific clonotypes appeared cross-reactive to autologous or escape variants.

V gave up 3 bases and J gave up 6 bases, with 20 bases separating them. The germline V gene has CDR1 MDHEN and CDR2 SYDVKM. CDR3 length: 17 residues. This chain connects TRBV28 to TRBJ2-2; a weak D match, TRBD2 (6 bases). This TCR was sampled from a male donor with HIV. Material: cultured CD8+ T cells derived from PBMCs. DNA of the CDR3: TGTGCCAGCAGTTTCTTAGACGGGAGTGGGGGTGCCGGGGAGCTGTTTTTT. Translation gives CASSFLDGSGGAGELFF. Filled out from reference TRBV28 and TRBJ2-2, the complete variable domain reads DVKVTQSSRYLVKRTGEKVFLECVQDMDHENMFWYRQDPGLGLRLIYFSYDVKMKEKGDIPEGYSVSREKKERFSLILESASTNQTSMYLCASSFLDGSGGAGELFFGEGSRLTVL.